Listed below are T cell receptor beta chains from one sample, sequenced in a study of shared clonotypes between healthy human individuals. The data were produced by immunoSEQ multiplex PCR, yet TCRdb's version contains in-frame clones alone and is incomplete. This sample has 400,000 to 550,000 clones, with around 80% found just once. The sample was PBMCs. These receptors were obtained from a woman in her thirties or forties in good health. Some clones in this sample may be carry-over from other donors' samples. CDR3s include the opening cysteine and the closing phenylalanine or tryptophan. D genes are given only for firm matches. Some rows have no size entry. The others give once, few or many, or a class for an expanded clone.

clone size	V gene	J gene	D gene	CDR3 protein	CDR3 DNA
.	TRBV27	TRBJ1-1	.	CASSLSGTMMAFF	TGTGCCAGCAGTTTATCGGGCACCATGATGGCTTTCTTT
.	TRBV2	TRBJ2-5	.	CASSETGTGQYF	TGTGCCAGCAGTGAAACAGGGACCGGGCAGTACTTC
few	TRBV15	TRBJ1-1	.	CATSRDAAAADEAFF	TGTGCCACCAGCAGAGATGCTGCGGCCGCCGATGAAGCTTTCTTT
.	TRBV13	TRBJ1-3	.	CASSDNRLQVLRNTIYF	TGTGCCAGCAGCGATAACAGGCTTCAAGTTTTAAGGAACACCATATATTTT
.	TRBV2	TRBJ2-5	TRBD1	CASTKMDRGREGHQETQYF	TGTGCCAGCACTAAAATGGACAGGGGGCGGGAGGGCCACCAAGAGACCCAGTACTTC
few	TRBV5-6	TRBJ1-2	.	CASSFGLYGYTF	TGTGCCAGCAGCTTTGGACTATACGGCTACACCTTC
.	TRBV7-9	TRBJ1-4	.	CAWPVLSVSTNEKLFF	TGTGCCTGGCCAGTGCTCTCCGTCTCAACTAATGAAAAACTGTTTTTT
.	TRBV19	TRBJ1-1	TRBD1	CASSRQGWVDTEAFF	TGTGCCAGTAGTCGACAGGGATGGGTGGACACTGAAGCTTTCTTT
many	TRBV9	TRBJ2-2	TRBD2	CASSKRTSGTFPGELFF	TGTGCCAGCAGCAAAAGAACTAGCGGGACGTTCCCCGGGGAGCTGTTTTTT
.	TRBV4-3	TRBJ2-1	.	CASSQDWLTNEQFF	TGCGCCAGCAGCCAAGATTGGCTCACCAATGAGCAGTTCTTC
once	TRBV21-1	TRBJ2-2	.	CASSKISPSGELFF	TGTGCCAGCAGCAAAATTTCGCCATCGGGGGAGCTGTTTTTT
few	TRBV27	TRBJ2-7	.	CASSLVDHGEQYF	TGTGCCAGCAGTTTAGTGGACCACGGCGAGCAGTACTTC
.	TRBV30	TRBJ2-2	TRBD1	CAWGTGANTGELFF	TGTGCCTGGGGAACAGGGGCGAACACCGGGGAGCTGTTTTTT
.	TRBV10-3	TRBJ1-1	.	CATNAGTPTEAFF	TGTGCCACCAATGCCGGGACCCCCACCGAAGCTTTCTTT
.	TRBV9	TRBJ2-7	.	CASSVGLGSYEQYF	TGTGCCAGCAGCGTAGGGTTGGGTAGTTACGAGCAGTACTTC